This T cell receptor (beta chain) was sequenced in a study of post-analysis software for immune sequencing data. Study-level background: Patients had relapsing-remitting, secondary progressive or progressive-relapsing multiple sclerosis; some lacked subtype. General study results and limits: Samples from one preparation batch, clustered by F measure, grouped strongly together.

Regarding this clonotype: Antigen specificity is unknown. A junction boundary mismatches the germline segment, possibly from a read error.

Every TCR beta cDNA library bore unique molecular identifiers. TCRdb used MiXCR to reprocess the PCR reads, holding one entry per CDR3 protein. Of approximately 250,000 distinct CDR3 sequences in the sample, less than 40% were seen once. This TCR was recovered from a girl aged 10-17 years with multiple sclerosis. The specimen was blood.

CDR3 coding DNA: TGTGTCAGCAGCCTAGGACAGTATAATGGCTACACCTTC. This translates into CVSSLGQYNGYTF. This chain connects TRBV11-2 to TRBJ1-2; perhaps TRBD1 as D (6 bases). CDR1 and CDR2 from the germline V gene are SGHAT and FQNNGV. The CDR3 extends over 13 amino acids.